Sequencing of this TCR beta chain was carried out in a study of blood T cell repertoires in COVID-19. CDR3 length equals 15 residues. J was trimmed by 4 bases and V by 6 bases; bases with no gene match: 9. Germline CDR1 is ENHRY and CDR2 is SYGVKD. This clone was seen a few times. Repertoires were generated with immunoSEQ multiplex PCR, while TCRdb's copy carries only in-frame clones and drops some. The sample yields about 440,000 clones, approximately 90% seen once. The chain employs TRBV10-3 and TRBJ2-7; 10 positions agree with TRBD1. The sample was peripheral blood. The sequence was collected from a woman in her 30s with acute or convalescent COVID-19. The CDR3 region has the DNA TGTGCCATCAGCGGACCCGGGACAGGGGAATACGAGCAGTACTTC. It translates to CAISGPGTGEYEQYF.